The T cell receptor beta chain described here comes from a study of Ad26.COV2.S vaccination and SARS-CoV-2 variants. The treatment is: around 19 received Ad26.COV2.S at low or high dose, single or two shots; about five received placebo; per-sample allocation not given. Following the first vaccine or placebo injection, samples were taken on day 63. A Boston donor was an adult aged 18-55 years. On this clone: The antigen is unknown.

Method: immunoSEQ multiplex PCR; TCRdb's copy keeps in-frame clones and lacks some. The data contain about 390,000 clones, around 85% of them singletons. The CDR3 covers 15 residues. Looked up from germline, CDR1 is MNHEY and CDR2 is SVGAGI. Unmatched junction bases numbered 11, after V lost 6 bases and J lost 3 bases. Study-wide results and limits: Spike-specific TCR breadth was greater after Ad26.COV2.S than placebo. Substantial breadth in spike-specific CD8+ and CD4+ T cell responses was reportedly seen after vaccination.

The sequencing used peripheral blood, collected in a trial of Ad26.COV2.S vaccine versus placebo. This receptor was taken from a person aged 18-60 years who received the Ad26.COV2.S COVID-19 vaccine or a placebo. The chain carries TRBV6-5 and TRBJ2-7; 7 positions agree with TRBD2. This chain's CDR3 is CASSLGVREGYEQYF. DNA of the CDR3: TGTGCCAGCAGCCTCGGTGTCAGGGAGGGCTACGAGCAGTACTTC.